The T cell receptor beta chain under discussion was sequenced for a study of blood T cell repertoires in COVID-19. Study details: Samples representing acute and convalescent COVID-19 were sourced from the United States, Italy and Spain. PBMCs, B-cell-depleted T cells, or T cells provided the cDNA or gDNA that made up the material.

In the study's own analysis: The assay estimated nucleated cells by amplifying reference gene primers. Here immunoSEQ multiplex PCR was the method, and the copy in TCRdb shows in-frame clones only, minus some. The D gene and trimming were derived from the DNA, and the V and J assignments and clone size from that table. Of around 30,000 clones listed, around 87% are singletons. This CDR3 is built from 17 residues. Looked up from germline, CDR1 is LGHNA and CDR2 is YSLEER. Trimming took 4 bases from V and 0 from J, leaving 17 bases between them. The material sequenced was peripheral blood. V is TRBV4-3 and J is TRBJ2-3; D unclear. This TCR came from a human donor in a cohort sampled during active COVID-19. The donor label of this sample is uncertain. CDR3 sequence reads: CASSRYTTTTSTDTQYF. In nucleotides, the CDR3 is TGCGCCAGCAGCCGCTATACAACTACAACTAGCACAGATACGCAGTATTTT.